Sequencing of this T cell receptor (beta chain) was carried out in a study of T cells in Graves' hyperthyroidism and ophthalmopathy (dated by TCRdb to between 2019 and 2020). Background on the whole study: Peripheral blood samples were taken at the time of initial diagnosis, prior to any treatment. A discovery cohort of fewer than 110 patients, 43 with Graves' ophthalmopathy and 57 with stable Graves' hyperthyroidism, was used to find distinguishing TCR V-J signatures. For training and testing, the 95 to 100 patients in the discovery cohort were randomly divided in a 7:3 ratio. After sampling, hyperthyroidism patients received methimazole starting at 30 mg daily, and ophthalmopathy patients received high-dose intravenous methylprednisolone. The paper describes TCR Vbeta CDR3 sequencing of fewer than 150 peripheral blood samples, made up of roughly 40 ophthalmopathy patients, more than 70 hyperthyroidism patients and about 17 progressor patients. Prospective prediction of ophthalmopathy was tested in an independent validation cohort consisting of fewer than 20 hyperthyroidism patients and more than 15 patients who later progressed to ophthalmopathy. The study also compared thyroid tissue and blood T-cell repertoires from over 5 Graves' hyperthyroidism patients.

Results the study describes overall, beyond this receptor: Sample size was not statistically predetermined, and investigators were not blinded to group allocation. In validation, the model predicted progression to ophthalmopathy with 65% to 71% sensitivity and 72% to 75% specificity, a median of 6.5 months before onset. Blood samples also contained most of the expanded thyroid clonotypes (frequency above 0.001), which suggests that blood repertoires may reflect thyroid immune responses. A 13 V-J signature model separated ophthalmopathy from stable hyperthyroidism, with around 91% sensitivity and around 84% specificity in cross-validation and 80%/75% in testing.

V is trimmed back by 6 bases and J by 0 bases, and the junction contains 6 bases that no gene match accounts for. The CDR3 contains 16 residues, cysteine and phenylalanine counted. The DNA shown is the 48-base CDR3, in frame from base 1. Reading the germline V gene gives CDR1 SNHLY and CDR2 FYNNEI. Stable Graves' hyperthyroidism was defined as the absence of progression to ophthalmopathy over 18 months of follow-up. Hyperthyroidism patients were newly diagnosed, had a disease duration of under 2 months, and were aged 18 to 65 years. Exclusion was applied to patients with uncontrolled infections, other autoimmune diseases, pregnancy or lactation. Clinical symptoms, serum thyroxine and TRAb, thyroid ultrasound, and orbital computed tomography formed the basis for the diagnoses. PBMCs were separated from 7.5 to 10 ml of fresh peripheral blood using Ficoll-Paque density gradient centrifugation. Total RNA was extracted with Trizol reagent, and quality was checked on an Agilent 2100 Bioanalyzer.

Amplification of TCR beta CDR3 regions was carried out from RNA transcripts. For the first round of RT-PCR on the TCR CDR3, the HTBI primer set was used together with the Qiagen OneStep RT-PCR kit. A second multiplex PCR round built the libraries, followed by size selection and purification. Libraries were sequenced paired-end with 100 bp reads on an Illumina HiSeq2000. In the authors' own workflow: SOAPnuke was used to process the raw data, with reads discarded if the reads contained adapters or uncalled bases, had a mean Phred below 15, or lacked an exact constant-primer or identifier match. COPE v1.2.5 was used to merge high-quality paired reads, and clonotypes were defined as unique nucleotide sequences. Clonotypes were aligned to IMGT TRBV, TRBD and TRBJ reference segments using MiTCR v1.1. Only V-J combinations with frequency above 0.0001, covering approximately 99% of repertoires, were analysed. The TCS score was defined as F50 (clonal expansion) divided by E x V (chaos), with BLOSUM62-based TCRdist calculated between CDR3 peptides within each V-J. Welch's t-statistics and random forest reduced just over 500 V-J features to 10 to 15, which were used in a naive Bayes classifier (R e1071). TCRdb itself trimmed the public reads at Q25 with fastp, ran MiXCR and retained productive beta chains. Each entry merges the rows of one CDR3 protein and shows their most common DNA and genes. TCRdb, not the authors, supplied the V and J calls. This sample comprises 370,000 or so distinct CDR3 sequences, roughly 25% of them detected only once. The top ten constitute roughly 80% of the sample.

As concerns this clonotype: This receptor's antigen is unknown. Base qualities are not provided; no much larger clone lies one nucleotide away.

This sequence uses TRBV2 and TRBJ2-7; 12 of the junction bases match TRBD2. The receptor comes from a man aged 45-65 years with Graves' hyperthyroidism. Sequences were obtained from blood. The CDR3 is CASSGPSGRVSYEQYF. The nucleotides are TGTGCCAGCAGCGGACCTAGCGGGAGGGTCTCCTACGAGCAGTACTTC.